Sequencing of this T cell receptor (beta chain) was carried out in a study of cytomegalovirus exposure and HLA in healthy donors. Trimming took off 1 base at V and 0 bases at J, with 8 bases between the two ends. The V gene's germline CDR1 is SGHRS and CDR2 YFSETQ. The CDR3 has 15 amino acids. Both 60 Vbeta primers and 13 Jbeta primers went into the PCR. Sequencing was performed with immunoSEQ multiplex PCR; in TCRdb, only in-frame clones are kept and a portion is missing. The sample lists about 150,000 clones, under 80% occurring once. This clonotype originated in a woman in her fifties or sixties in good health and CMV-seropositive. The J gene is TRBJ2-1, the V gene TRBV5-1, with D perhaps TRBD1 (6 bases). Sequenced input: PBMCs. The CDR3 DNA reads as TGCGCCAGCAGCTTGACGGACAGCTCCTACAATGAGCAGTTCTTC. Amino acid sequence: CASSLTDSSYNEQFF. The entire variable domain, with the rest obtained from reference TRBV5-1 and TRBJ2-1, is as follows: KAGVTQTPRYLIKTRGQQVTLSCSPISGHRSVSWYQQTPGQGLQFLFEYFSETQRNKGNFPGRFSGRQFSNSRSEMNVSTLELGDSALYLCASSLTDSSYNEQFFGPGTRLTVL.